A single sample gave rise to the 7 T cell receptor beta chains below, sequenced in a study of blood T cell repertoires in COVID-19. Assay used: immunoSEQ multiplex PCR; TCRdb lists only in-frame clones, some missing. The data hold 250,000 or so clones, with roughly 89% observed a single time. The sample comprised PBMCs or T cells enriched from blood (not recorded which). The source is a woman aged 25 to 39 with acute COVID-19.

CDR3 protein: CASSLSDRGGRFYEQYF. The DNA of the CDR3 is TGTGCCAGCAGCTTATCGGACAGGGGAGGTCGGTTCTACGAGCAGTACTTC. The V call is TRBV7-9, the J call TRBJ2-7; TRBD1 matches at 9 bases. Trimming cost V 2 bases and J 3 bases; bases outside gene matches: 11. The CDR3 has 17 residues. The germline CDR1 and CDR2 sequences are SEHNR and FQNEAQ (reference sequence).

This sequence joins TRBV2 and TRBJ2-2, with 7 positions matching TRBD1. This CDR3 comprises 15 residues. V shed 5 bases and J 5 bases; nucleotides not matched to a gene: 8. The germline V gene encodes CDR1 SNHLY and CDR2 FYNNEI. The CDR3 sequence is CASSSDRVNTGELFF. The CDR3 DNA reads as TGTGCCAGCAGTTCCGACAGGGTAAATACCGGGGAGCTGTTTTTT.

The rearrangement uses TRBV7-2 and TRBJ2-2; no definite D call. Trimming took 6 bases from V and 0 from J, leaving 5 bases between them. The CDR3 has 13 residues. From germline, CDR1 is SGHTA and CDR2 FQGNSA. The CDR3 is CASSTANTGELFF. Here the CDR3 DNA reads TGTGCCAGCAGTACAGCGAACACCGGGGAGCTGTTTTTT.

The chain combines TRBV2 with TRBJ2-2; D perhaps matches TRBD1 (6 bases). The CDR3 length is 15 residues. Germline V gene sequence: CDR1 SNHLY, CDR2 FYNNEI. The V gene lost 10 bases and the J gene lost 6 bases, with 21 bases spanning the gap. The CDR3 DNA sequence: TGTGCCATTCCTCTCGGACAGAGCTCGGCCGGGGAGCTGTTTTTT. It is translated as CAIPLGQSSAGELFF.

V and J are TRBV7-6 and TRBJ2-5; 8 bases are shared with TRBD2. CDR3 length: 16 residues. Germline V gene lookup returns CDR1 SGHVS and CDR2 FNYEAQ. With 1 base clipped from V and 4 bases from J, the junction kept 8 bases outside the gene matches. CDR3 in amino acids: CASSLVGSGGGETQYF. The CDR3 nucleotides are TGTGCCAGCAGCTTAGTAGGCTCGGGGGGGGGAGAGACCCAGTACTTC.

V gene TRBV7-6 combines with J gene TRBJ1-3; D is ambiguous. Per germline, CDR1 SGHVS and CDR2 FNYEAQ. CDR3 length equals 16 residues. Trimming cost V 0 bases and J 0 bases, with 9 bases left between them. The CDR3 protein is CASSLASLSSGNTIYF. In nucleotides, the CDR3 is TGTGCCAGCAGCTTAGCCTCACTAAGCTCTGGAAACACCATATATTTT.

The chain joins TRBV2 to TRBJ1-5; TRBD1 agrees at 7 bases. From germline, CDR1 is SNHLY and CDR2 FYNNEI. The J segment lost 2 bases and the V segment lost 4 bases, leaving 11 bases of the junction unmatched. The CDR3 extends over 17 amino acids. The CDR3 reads CASSAVGGAAGNQPQHF. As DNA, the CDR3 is TGTGCCAGCAGTGCTGTAGGGGGCGCGGCGGGCAATCAGCCCCAGCATTTT.